The table lists the clone carrying this TCR beta chain with a count of one. Its matching antigen is unknown. Both 60 Vbeta primers and 13 Jbeta primers went into the PCR. Generated by immunoSEQ multiplex PCR, the TCRdb table keeps only in-frame clones and is missing some. The sample carries about 180,000 clones, around 80% recorded once. The data originate from a study of cytomegalovirus exposure and HLA in healthy donors. Broader study findings: Sequencing likely generated an artifact that appeared as a cluster of highly shared sequence variants. Roughly even sequencing depth across donors was the assumption behind the presence/absence analyses. Some V segments, including TRBV6-2 and TRBV6-3, were excluded as indistinguishable.

The V segment lost 0 bases and the J segment 5 bases; nucleotides outside the gene matches: 0. The germline gives CDR1 SGDLS, CDR2 YYNGEE. This CDR3 region has 14 residues. This receptor was obtained from a girl under 10 years old in good health and CMV-seropositive. This sequence joins TRBV9 and TRBJ2-5, with 11 bases lining up with TRBD2. Material: PBMCs. The CDR3, as DNA: TGTGCCAGCAGCGTAGGGACTAGCGGGGAGACCCAGTACTTC. Encoded protein: CASSVGTSGETQYF.